This TCR beta chain appears in the sequencing data of a study of cytomegalovirus exposure and HLA in healthy donors. V lost 1 base to trimming and J lost 3 bases, with 7 bases between them. There are 13 residues in the CDR3. CDR1 and CDR2 (germline): SGHDN, FVKESK. The PCR was carried out with 60 Vbeta primers and 13 Jbeta primers. Generated by immunoSEQ multiplex PCR, the TCRdb table keeps only in-frame clones and is missing some. Found here are tens of thousands of clones; the top ten clones hold under 7%. The origin of this receptor is a man between 25 and 39 years old in good health and CMV-seropositive. The sample taken for sequencing was PBMCs. The chain has TRBV14 and TRBJ2-7; no clear D. In nucleotides, the CDR3 is TGTGCCAGCAGCCAAGGGCCGATCTACGAGCAGTACTTC. It is translated as CASSQGPIYEQYF.